The 18 T cell receptor beta chains listed next were all sequenced from one sample in a study of OX40 agonist ivuxolimab in advanced cancers. The method was immunoSEQ multiplex PCR; TCRdb's version includes in-frame clones alone and lacks a portion of them. The sample contains roughly 16,000 clones, more than 75% of which appear only once. The sequenced sample was CD4+ or CD8+ T cells sorted from blood, obtained in a trial of the OX40 agonist ivuxolimab. Receptor source: an adult with an advanced solid tumor such as melanoma, head and neck, liver or kidney cancer.

This clone has just one count. V and J are TRBV19 and TRBJ2-5, with 7 bases matching TRBD1. The CDR3 is 15 amino acids. CDR1 is LNHDA, CDR2 SQIVND, per germline (reference sequence). Trimming at V came to 6 bases and at J to 2 bases, leaving 9 bases not matched to a gene. CDR3 residues: CASRTRTGQQETQYF. The CDR3 DNA reads as TGTGCCAGTAGGACCCGGACAGGCCAACAAGAGACCCAGTACTTC.

The chain uses TRBV4-2 and TRBJ2-3; D remains unclear. The CDR3 is made up of 14 amino acids. Germline V gives CDR1 LGHNA, CDR2 YNFKEQ. V was cut by 0 bases and J by 5 bases, with 9 bases left in between. DNA of the CDR3: TGTGCCAGCAGCCAAGATCGGAATTTAGATACGCAGTATTTT. Protein: CASSQDRNLDTQYF.

This chain uses TRBV11-2 with TRBJ1-2, with 8 bases that match TRBD1. Germline V gene sequence: CDR1 SGHAT, CDR2 FQNNGV. The CDR3 covers 18 residues. With V trimmed by 4 bases and J by 1 base, 14 bases remained unmatched. CDR3 DNA sequence: TGTGCCAGCAGCTCCCCCCGCGACAGGGGAGGGTTTAACTATGGCTACACCTTC. The encoded protein is CASSSPRDRGGFNYGYTF.

V and J are TRBV9 and TRBJ2-1; 13 nucleotides match TRBD2. In germline, CDR1 is SGDLS, CDR2 YYNGEE. This CDR3 comprises 14 residues. Trimming removed 7 bases from V and 8 bases from J; junction bases left unmatched: 6. The CDR3 spells CASCEGLAGYEQFF. CDR3 bases: TGTGCCAGCTGCGAGGGACTAGCGGGGTATGAGCAGTTCTTC.

The chain combines TRBV4-1 with TRBJ2-7, with TRBD2 matching 10 bases. The ends lost 3 bases at V and 0 bases at J; junction bases unmatched: 8. Germline V gene lookup returns CDR1 MGHRA and CDR2 YSYEKL. The CDR3 spans 17 residues. CDR3 region: CASSQVVLAGVSYEQYF. As DNA, the CDR3 is TGCGCCAGCAGCCAGGTGGTCCTAGCGGGGGTCTCCTACGAGCAGTACTTC.

This clone has at least ten counts. The rearrangement uses TRBV27 and TRBJ2-1, with TRBD1 matching over 8 bases. The germline V gene encodes CDR1 MNHEY and CDR2 SMNVEV (reference sequence). The CDR3 is made up of 15 amino acids. V was clipped by 3 bases and J by 8 bases; unmatched bases: 9. The CDR3 DNA reads as TGTGCCAGCAGTTTCCTTCGACAGGGGTTCGATGAGCAGTTCTTC. It is translated as CASSFLRQGFDEQFF.

This clone was seen more than once but under ten times. The chain has TRBV15 and TRBJ2-5; D possibly uses TRBD1 or TRBD2 (7 bases each). The V end was cut by 3 bases, the J end by 3 bases, with 17 bases between. The CDR3 is 16 residues long. CDR1 and CDR2 (germline): LNHNV, YYDKDF (reference sequence). The CDR3 DNA reads TGTGCCACCAGCAGCCACAGGGGAGGGAAAAAAGAGACCCAGTACTTC. This translates into CATSSHRGGKKETQYF.

The rearrangement joins TRBV9 to TRBJ2-2; no firm D call. This CDR3 is built from 10 residues. V was shortened by 3 bases and J by 6 bases, with 0 bases between the two germline ends. The germline V gene encodes CDR1 SGDLS and CDR2 YYNGEE. CDR3 sequence (DNA): TGTGCCAGCAGCGCCGGGGAGCTGTTTTTT. Protein sequence: CASSAGELFF. Full variable domain (outside the CDR3, taken from reference TRBV9 and TRBJ2-2): DSGVTQTPKHLITATGQRVTLRCSPRSGDLSVYWYQQSLDQGLQFLIQYYNGEERAKGNILERFSAQQFPDLHSELNLSSLELGDSALYFCASSAGELFFGEGSRLTVL.

Within the sample, this clone is medium-sized (0.01 to 0.1%). The V gene is TRBV27, the J gene TRBJ2-5; 7 bases map to TRBD2. The V segment lost 4 bases and the J segment 5 bases; nucleotides outside the gene matches: 7. In germline, CDR1 is MNHEY, CDR2 SMNVEV (reference sequence). The CDR3 has 14 amino acids. The CDR3 region is CASSSVTSSETQYF. CDR3 nucleotides: TGTGCCAGCAGTTCGGTGACTAGCAGCGAGACCCAGTACTTC.

The CDR3 region is CASSQELRTGIDEQYF. CDR3 DNA sequence: TGCGCCAGCAGCCAAGAACTCCGGACAGGGATCGACGAGCAGTACTTC. The chain has TRBV4-1 and TRBJ2-7; TRBD1 matches 8 bases. V dropped 0 bases and J dropped 5; count of bases not matched to a gene: 9. CDR1 is MGHRA and CDR2 is YSYEKL in the germline V gene. The CDR3 has 16 residues.

The chain carries TRBV5-1 and TRBJ2-2; D possibly corresponds to TRBD1 (5 bases). Looked up from germline, CDR1 is SGHRS and CDR2 is YFSETQ. The V and J ends lost 4 bases and 1 base respectively, with 11 bases between them. The length of the CDR3 is 15 residues. For the CDR3, the DNA is TGCGCCAGCAGCCCCCGTAGGGGGAACACCGGGGAGCTGTTTTTT. This sequence encodes CASSPRRGNTGELFF.

This clone has a handful of counts. This rearrangement joins TRBV6-4 to TRBJ2-2, with a weak D call TRBD1 (6 bases). Trimming took off 3 bases at V and 3 bases at J, with 11 bases between the two ends. Germline CDR1 and CDR2: MRHNA and SNTAGT. This CDR3 is built from 15 residues. The CDR3 reads CASSEGGAHTGELFF. The CDR3, as DNA: TGTGCCAGCAGTGAAGGGGGAGCACACACCGGGGAGCTGTTTTTT.

The V and J genes are TRBV4-3 and TRBJ1-1; 12 bases are a match to TRBD1. In germline, CDR1 is LGHNA, CDR2 YSLEER. V lost 4 bases to trimming and J lost 1 base; unmatched junction nucleotides: 7. This CDR3 has 17 residues. The CDR3 here is CASSPGTGGGKNTEAFF. CDR3 bases: TGCGCCAGCAGCCCGGGGACAGGGGGCGGGAAGAACACTGAAGCTTTCTTT.

This clone was observed a few times. This chain joins TRBV10-3 and TRBJ2-3; possible D gene TRBD2, 6 bases. V was clipped by 0 bases and J by 3 bases, with 10 bases between them. CDR1 and CDR2 (germline): ENHRY, SYGVKD. The CDR3 has 15 amino acids. CDR3 nucleotides: TGTGCCATCAGTGAGTCTGCGGGGTGGACAGATACGCAGTATTTT. Protein product: CAISESAGWTDTQYF.

The table lists this clone with a few counts. At the DNA level, this CDR3 is encoded by other sequences in the same sample as well. The chain recombines TRBV5-4 with TRBJ2-7, with TRBD1 identical over 11 bases. V was clipped by 4 bases and J by 4 bases; unmatched bases: 4. CDR1 and CDR2 (germline): SGHNT, YYREEE (reference sequence). The CDR3 loop spans 14 amino acids. The CDR3 is CASSLGQGGYEQYF. CDR3 DNA sequence: TGTGCCAGCAGCCTGGGACAGGGGGGGTACGAGCAGTACTTC.

The chain has TRBV27 and TRBJ2-1, with 7 bases aligning to TRBD2. Per germline, CDR1 MNHEY and CDR2 SMNVEV (reference sequence). V lost 5 bases, J lost 9 bases, and 10 bases stayed unmatched. This CDR3 spans 14 amino acids. Here the CDR3 DNA reads TGTGCCAGCAGTATTAGCGGGTACCGTCTTGAGCAGTTCTTC. Its protein is CASSISGYRLEQFF.

The rearrangement links TRBV5-6 to TRBJ1-2; weak D call: TRBD1 (5 bases). This CDR3 contains 15 residues. V was pared by 5 bases and J by 6 bases, with 20 bases between. CDR1 is SGHDT, CDR2 YYEEEE, per germline. The CDR3 region is CASSPIGAGQDGYTF. CDR3 bases: TGTGCCAGCAGTCCTATCGGGGCAGGGCAGGATGGCTACACCTTC.

J is TRBJ1-1 and V is TRBV4-3; no firm D call. The CDR3 totals 15 residues. Germline values: CDR1 LGHNA, CDR2 YSLEER. V gave up 4 bases and J gave up 2 bases, with 14 bases separating them. CDR3: CASSPGVGFNTEAFF. The CDR3 DNA reads TGCGCCAGCAGCCCGGGTGTTGGATTTAACACTGAAGCTTTCTTT.